This passage covers 3 T cell receptor beta chains from one sample sequenced in a study of T cells in Graves' hyperthyroidism and ophthalmopathy. The CDR3 regions of TCR beta were amplified from RNA transcripts. Researchers ran a first-round RT-PCR on the TCR CDR3 using the HTBI primer set. One entry per CDR3 protein results from TCRdb running MiXCR on the multiplex PCR reads. The sample holds 600,000 or so distinct CDR3 sequences; about 14% are singletons and the top ten take 9.5% to 15%. Sample: blood. The receptors were gathered from a woman between 50 and 59 years old with Graves' ophthalmopathy.

This clonotype was detected a few times. The chain couples TRBV7-9 to TRBJ2-1; D may be TRBD1 or TRBD2 (6 bases each). V lost 5 bases, J lost 4 bases, and 15 bases lay in between. From germline, CDR1 is SEHNR and CDR2 FQNEAQ (reference sequence). The CDR3 is 15 residues long. The CDR3 here is CASSPEGGPYNEQFF. Written as DNA, the CDR3 is TGTGCCAGCAGCCCCGAGGGGGGCCCATACAATGAGCAGTTCTTC.

The chain links TRBV12-3 or TRBV12-4 to TRBJ2-5; 14 bases are shared with TRBD2. Trimming at V came to 4 bases and at J to 4 bases, leaving 5 bases not matched to a gene. The CDR3 is made up of 16 amino acids. As DNA, the CDR3 is TGTGCCAGCAGTTCGGGACTAGCGGGAGTTGGAGAGACCCAGTACTTC. Translated, it gives CASSSGLAGVGETQYF.

This clonotype was recorded many times. This chain joins TRBV20-1 and TRBJ2-1; 11 bases match TRBD2. The J segment lost 2 bases and the V segment lost 3 bases, leaving 3 bases of the junction unmatched. CDR1 is DFQATT and CDR2 is SNEGSKA in the germline V gene (reference sequence). The CDR3 spans 15 residues. The CDR3 nucleotides are TGCAGTGCTAGTGAGGGACTAGCGGCCTACAATGAGCAGTTCTTC. Translating gives CSASEGLAAYNEQFF.